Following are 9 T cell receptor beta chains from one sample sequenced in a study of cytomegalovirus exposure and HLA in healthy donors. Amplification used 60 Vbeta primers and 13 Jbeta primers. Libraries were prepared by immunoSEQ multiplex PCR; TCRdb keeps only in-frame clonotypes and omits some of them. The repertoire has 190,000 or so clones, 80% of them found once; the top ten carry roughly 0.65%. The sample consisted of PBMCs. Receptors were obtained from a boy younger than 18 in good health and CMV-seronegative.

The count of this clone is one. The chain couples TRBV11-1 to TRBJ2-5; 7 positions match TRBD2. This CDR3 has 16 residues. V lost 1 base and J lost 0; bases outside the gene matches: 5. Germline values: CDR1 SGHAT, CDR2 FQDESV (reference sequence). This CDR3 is CASSLVRGGHQETQYF. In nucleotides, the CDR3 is TGTGCCAGCAGCTTAGTTCGCGGGGGACACCAAGAGACCCAGTACTTC. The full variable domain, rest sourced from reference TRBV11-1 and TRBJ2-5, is EAEVAQSPRYKITEKSQAVAFWCDPISGHATLYWYRQILGQGPELLVQFQDESVVDDSQLPKDRFSAERLKGVDSTLKIQPAELGDSAMYLCASSLVRGGHQETQYFGPGTRLLVL.

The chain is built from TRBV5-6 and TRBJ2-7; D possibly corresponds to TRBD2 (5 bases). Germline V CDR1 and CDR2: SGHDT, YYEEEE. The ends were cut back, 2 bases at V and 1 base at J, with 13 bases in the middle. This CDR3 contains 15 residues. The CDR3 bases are TGTGCCAGCAGCTTCTATCGGACTGGATCCTACGAGCAGTACTTC. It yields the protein CASSFYRTGSYEQYF.

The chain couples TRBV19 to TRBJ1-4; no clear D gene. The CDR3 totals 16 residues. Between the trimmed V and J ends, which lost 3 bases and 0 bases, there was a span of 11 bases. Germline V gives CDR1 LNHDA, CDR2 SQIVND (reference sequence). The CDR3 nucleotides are TGTGCCAGTAGTATTTCGGCCGGGGCAACTAATGAAAAACTGTTTTTT. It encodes CASSISAGATNEKLFF.

The CDR3 loop is CASSQGQGGPQHF. The CDR3 nucleotides read TGCGCCAGCAGCCAAGGGCAGGGAGGTCCCCAGCATTTT. This sequence joins TRBV4-1 and TRBJ1-5; possibly TRBD1 for D (5 bases). The germline V gene has CDR1 MGHRA and CDR2 YSYEKL. Trimming left V 1 base short and J 10 bases short, with 11 bases between. CDR3 length: 13 amino acids.

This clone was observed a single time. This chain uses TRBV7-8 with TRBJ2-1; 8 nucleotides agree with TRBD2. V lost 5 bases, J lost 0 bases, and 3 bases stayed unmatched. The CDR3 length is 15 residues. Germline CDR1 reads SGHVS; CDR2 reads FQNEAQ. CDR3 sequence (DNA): TGTGCCAGCAGCAACGGACTAGCCTCCTACAATGAGCAGTTCTTC. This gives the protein CASSNGLASYNEQFF.

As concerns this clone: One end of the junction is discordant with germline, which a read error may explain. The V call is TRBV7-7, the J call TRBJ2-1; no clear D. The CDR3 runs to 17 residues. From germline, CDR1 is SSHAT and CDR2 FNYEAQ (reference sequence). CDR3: CASSLRSGSSSYNEQFF. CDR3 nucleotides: TGTGCTAGCAGCTTAAGATCCGGGTCGAGCTCCTACAATGAGCAGTTCTTC.

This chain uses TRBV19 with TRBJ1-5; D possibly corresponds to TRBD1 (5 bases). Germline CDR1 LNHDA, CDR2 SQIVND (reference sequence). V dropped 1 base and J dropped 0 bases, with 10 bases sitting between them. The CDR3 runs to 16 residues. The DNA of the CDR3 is TGTGCCAGTAGTATAGGTGGGCAGGGTAGCAATCAGCCCCAGCATTTT. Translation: CASSIGGQGSNQPQHF. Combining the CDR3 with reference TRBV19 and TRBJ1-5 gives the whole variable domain DGGITQSPKYLFRKEGQNVTLSCEQNLNHDAMYWYRQDPGQGLRLIYYSQIVNDFQKGDIAEGYSVSREKKESFPLTVTSAQKNPTAFYLCASSIGGQGSNQPQHFGDGTRLSIL.

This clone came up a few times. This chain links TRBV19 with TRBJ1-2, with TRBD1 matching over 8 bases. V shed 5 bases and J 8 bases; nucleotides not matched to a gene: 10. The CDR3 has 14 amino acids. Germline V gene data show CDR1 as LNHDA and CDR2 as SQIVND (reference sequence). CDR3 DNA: TGTGCCAGTAGTCCAGAGACAGGGGCGGGGGGCTACACCTTC. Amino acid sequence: CASSPETGAGGYTF.

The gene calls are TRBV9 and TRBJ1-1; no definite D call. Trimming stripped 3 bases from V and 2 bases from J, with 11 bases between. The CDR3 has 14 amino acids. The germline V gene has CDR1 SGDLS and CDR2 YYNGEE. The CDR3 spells CASSGWEGNTEAFF. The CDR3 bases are TGTGCCAGCAGCGGCTGGGAGGGTAACACTGAAGCTTTCTTT.